This is a list of T cell receptor beta chains from one sample in a study of Tregs in tolerant kidney transplant recipients. Sequenced by immunoSEQ multiplex PCR; TCRdb stores in-frame clones only, minus some. In the table there are around 50,000 clones, more than 70% of which are singletons. What was sequenced was CD4+ T cells from blood. The origin of the receptors is a human donor in good health. The CDR3 runs from the conserved cysteine through the conserved F or W. D genes are given only for firm matches. Size values are once, few and many counts, or a class for expanded clones, and some rows have none.

D gene	clone size	V gene	J gene	CDR3 protein	CDR3 DNA
-	-	TRBV11-3	TRBJ2-1	CASSRTQSSYNEQFF	TGTGCCAGCAGCCGGACGCAAAGCTCCTACAATGAGCAGTTCTTC
-	-	TRBV19	TRBJ1-2	CASSRTGPYGYTF	TGTGCCAGTAGTAGAACAGGGCCCTATGGCTACACCTTC
-	-	TRBV15	TRBJ1-2	CATSRGAGEYGYTF	TGTGCCACCAGCAGAGGGGCGGGCGAATATGGCTACACCTTC
-	-	TRBV18	TRBJ2-7	CASSLLRGIGYEQYF	TGTGCCAGCTCACTTTTAAGGGGTATAGGCTACGAGCAGTACTTC
-	-	TRBV30	TRBJ2-7	CAWSLGASGVGYYEQYF	TGTGCCTGGAGTTTGGGGGCCTCGGGAGTGGGCTACTACGAGCAGTACTTC
-	-	TRBV19	TRBJ2-7	CAANPNVTGEGCDEQYF	TGTGCCGCCAACCCAAATGTAACAGGGGAGGGGTGCGACGAGCAGTACTTC
TRBD1	-	TRBV6-1	TRBJ2-7	CASRGTGVTYEQYF	TGTGCCAGCCGAGGGACAGGGGTGACCTACGAGCAGTACTTC
-	-	TRBV19	TRBJ1-2	CASSGWSGYTF	TGTGCCAGTAGTGGGTGGAGTGGCTACACCTTC
TRBD2	-	TRBV5-1	TRBJ2-3	CASRSSGASTDTQYF	TGCGCCAGCAGATCTAGCGGGGCTAGCACAGATACGCAGTATTTT
-	-	TRBV27	TRBJ2-7	CASSFGRDKQYF	TGTGCCAGCAGTTTCGGCAGGGACAAGCAGTACTTC
TRBD1	-	TRBV18	TRBJ1-5	CASSPGTVNSNQPQHF	TGTGCCAGCTCACCGGGGACAGTTAATAGCAATCAGCCCCAGCATTTT
TRBD1	few	TRBV2	TRBJ1-4	CASRLRDRGDLFF	TGTGCCAGCAGACTCCGGGACAGGGGAGACCTGTTTTTT
-	once	TRBV6-6	TRBJ1-5	CASSYTSWNDNQPQHF	TGTGCCAGCAGTTACACCTCTTGGAACGACAATCAGCCCCAGCATTTT
TRBD1	-	TRBV4-1	TRBJ1-6	CASSLGRGTKPTSPLHF	TGCGCCAGCAGCCTCGGCAGGGGGACAAAGCCTACTTCACCCCTCCACTTT
TRBD1	-	TRBV18	TRBJ1-5	CASSPATGNQPQHF	TGTGCCAGCTCACCTGCGACAGGGAATCAGCCCCAGCATTTT
-	-	TRBV7-2	TRBJ1-3	CASSLEGPRNTIYF	TGTGCCAGCAGCTTAGAAGGACCACGAAACACCATATATTTT
TRBD1	few	TRBV5-1	TRBJ2-5	CASSPDRAQETQYF	TGCGCCAGCAGCCCAGACAGGGCACAAGAGACCCAGTACTTC
-	-	TRBV7-9	TRBJ1-1	CASSLPLRGENTEAFF	TGTGCCAGCAGCTTACCTCTTCGGGGGGAGAACACTGAAGCTTTCTTT
-	-	TRBV27	TRBJ2-3	CASSRGQYTDTQYF	TGTGCCAGCAGCCGTGGACAGTACACAGATACGCAGTATTTT
-	-	TRBV12-5	TRBJ1-1	CASGSGFPSNTEAFF	TGTGCTAGTGGTTCCGGCTTCCCCTCGAACACTGAAGCTTTCTTT